Sequencing of this T cell receptor beta chain was carried out in a study of CD4+ T cells in melanoma. Points from the study as a whole: Diverse differentiation states were reported for melanoma neoantigen-specific CD4+ T cells. A reported correlation linked neoantigen-specific CD4+ T cells to CD8+, macrophage and B cell function.

Assay: immunoSEQ multiplex PCR; the TCRdb copy retains only in-frame clones and omits some. The data contain roughly 6,900 clones, about 65% of them singletons. Details on this clone: The target antigen is unknown.

The sequence came from a human donor with melanoma. The sequencing sample was made of cells from a culture (not recorded whether cultured in vitro).

DNA of the CDR3: TGTGCCAGCAGCGCCGACCCCAGGGAGGCAGCTTTCTTT. Translating gives CASSADPREAAFF. This chain joins TRBV9 and TRBJ1-1; tentative D call: TRBD1 (5 bases). CDR1 SGDLS and CDR2 YYNGEE come from the germline V gene. CDR3 length equals 13 residues. V was clipped by 3 bases and J by 10 bases, with 16 bases between them.